This is a list of T cell receptor beta chains from one sample in a study of CD8 T cells in Susac syndrome. One entry per CDR3 protein results from TCRdb running MiXCR on the immunoSEQ multiplex PCR reads. The sample holds around 200,000 distinct CDR3 sequences, 85% to 95% seen once. The sample consisted of CD4+ T cells from PBMCs. These receptors all stem from a human donor with Susac syndrome. The CDR3 runs from the conserved cysteine through the conserved F or W. D genes are given only for firm matches. Not every row has a clone size; where given, it reads once, few, many or a size class.

j_call d_call clone_size v_call cdr3_nt cdr3_aa
TRBJ2-1 TRBD2 once TRBV11-2 TGTGCCAGCAGCAACCTTGCGACTAGCGGGTTATACAATGAGCAGTTCTTC CASSNLATSGLYNEQFF
TRBJ2-7 - once TRBV6-2/TRBV6-3 TGTGCCAGCAGGGCAGACCCCTACGAGCAGTACTTC CASRADPYEQYF
TRBJ2-5 TRBD2 - TRBV12-3/TRBV12-4 TGTGCCAGCTGTAGCGGGAGGCGGGAGACCCAGTACTTC CASCSGRRETQYF
TRBJ2-3 TRBD2 - TRBV20-1 TGCAGTGCTATTAGCGGGAGGGGCACAGATACGCAGTATTTT CSAISGRGTDTQYF
TRBJ2-2 TRBD2 - TRBV15 TGTGCCACCAGCAGAGTTCGGCGGGAGCACGGGGAGCTGTTTTTT CATSRVRREHGELFF
TRBJ1-2 - - TRBV28 TGTGCCAGCAATACAGGGCTGTCTGGCTACACCTTC CASNTGLSGYTF
TRBJ2-1 TRBD1 - TRBV5-1 TGCGCCAGCAGCCAAGGGACAGTCTACAATGAGCAGTTCTTC CASSQGTVYNEQFF
TRBJ2-1 - - TRBV28 TGTGCCAGCAGTCCGTCGGGGACCTACAATGAGCAGTTCTTC CASSPSGTYNEQFF
TRBJ2-6 - - TRBV3-1 TGTGCCAGCAGCCTATATTCTAGCTCTGGGGCCAACGTCCTGACTTTC CASSLYSSSGANVLTF
TRBJ2-2 - - TRBV7-3 TGTGCCAGCAGTCTTGGAGCGAGTGGCACCGGGGAGCTGTTTTTT CASSLGASGTGELFF
TRBJ2-1 TRBD2 - TRBV5-1 TGCGCCAGCAGCTTGGGGCTAGCGGGAGTGGTCTACAATGAGCAGTTCTTC CASSLGLAGVVYNEQFF
TRBJ2-6 - - TRBV10-3 TGTGCCATCAGTGAGTCGGCATCTGGGGCCAACGTCCTGACTTTC CAISESASGANVLTF
TRBJ2-7 TRBD2 - TRBV20-1 TGCAGTGCTAACTCACTAGCGCCCATGCCCTACGAGCAGTACTTC CSANSLAPMPYEQYF
TRBJ1-1 TRBD1 - TRBV20-1 TGCAGTGCTAGAGATCAGGGACAGGGTGAAGCTTTCTTT CSARDQGQGEAFF
TRBJ1-2 - - TRBV2 TGTGCCAGCAGCGCCAACTGGGGCGAGGGCTACACCTTC CASSANWGEGYTF
TRBJ2-7 TRBD2 - TRBV12-5 TGTGCTAGTGGTTTGGTGAGAGAGACTAGCGGGGGAACCTACGAGCAGTACTTC CASGLVRETSGGTYEQYF
TRBJ2-5 - - TRBV14 TGTGCCAGCAGCCAGGCCTTTGGACTGACAGAGACCCAGTACTTC CASSQAFGLTETQYF
TRBJ2-7 - - TRBV6-1 TGTGCCAGCCTCCCCCGGGAGGGGGCGAAGTACGAGCAGTACTTC CASLPREGAKYEQYF
TRBJ1-1 - - TRBV28 TGTGCCAGCACCAAAGGGGGGCTGAACACTGAAGCTTTCTTT CASTKGGLNTEAFF
TRBJ1-4 - - TRBV20-1 TGCAGTGCTAGAATCGGACGGAATGAAAAACTGTTTTTT CSARIGRNEKLFF
TRBJ2-1 - once TRBV5-6 TGTGCCAGCAGCTTGGCTTACAATGAGCAGTTCTTC CASSLAYNEQFF
TRBJ2-1 - - TRBV12-3/TRBV12-4 TGTGCCAGCAGCCAGGACTTGGGGGTCTACAATGAGCAGTTCTTC CASSQDLGVYNEQFF
TRBJ2-1 TRBD2 - TRBV4-2 TGTGCCAGCAGCCAAGATGGAACTAGCGGGAGTGGGGACAATGAGCAGTTCTTC CASSQDGTSGSGDNEQFF
TRBJ2-7 TRBD1 - TRBV7-2 TGTGCCAGCAGCTCTGGGACAGGGGGACTACAGCAGTACTTC CASSSGTGGLQQYF
TRBJ1-2 - - TRBV5-4 TGTGCCAGCAGCTTGGGGGGGCCAGGGGAATATGGCTACACCTTC CASSLGGPGEYGYTF
TRBJ2-4 - - TRBV30 TGTGCCTGGAGTGTAGAAAACATTCAGTACTTC CAWSVENIQYF
TRBJ2-5 TRBD2 - TRBV6-1 TGTGCCAGCAAGAGCGGGGGAGTCCAAGAGACCCAGTACTTC CASKSGGVQETQYF
TRBJ2-1 - - TRBV10-3 TGTGCCATCAGTGTAGGAGAAGAGCAGTTCTTC CAISVGEEQFF
TRBJ2-5 - few TRBV20-1 TGCAGTGCTAGGCCGGGACAAGAGACCCAGTACTTC CSARPGQETQYF
TRBJ2-3 - - TRBV7-2 TGTGCCAGCAGCTTAATGAACAGGTTCACAGATACGCAGTATTTT CASSLMNRFTDTQYF
TRBJ1-6 TRBD1 - TRBV18 TGTGCCAGCTCAGGAGGACAGGGGAGCTCCTATAATTCACCCCTCCACTTT CASSGGQGSSYNSPLHF
TRBJ1-6 - - TRBV6-1 TGTGCCAGCAGTGAACGAGAAGGAGGTCCCCTCCACTTT CASSEREGGPLHF
TRBJ1-1 - - TRBV9 TGTGCCAGCAGCCCCCAGCAGGGAGTCACTGAAGCTTTCTTT CASSPQQGVTEAFF